The 2 T cell receptor beta chains below come from one sample, sequenced in a study of T-cell memory formation after mild COVID-19. A single record per CDR3 protein comes from TCRdb applying MiXCR to the 5' RACE reads. Of about 110,000 distinct CDR3 sequences in the sample, roughly 12% were seen once. The specimen sequenced was PBMCs or a T cell subset sorted from them (not recorded which). These receptors were obtained from an adult woman who had mild COVID-19 (a few samples of this study predate the infection). Cell type and time point are not known.

This clonotype was observed many times. The rearrangement joins TRBV20-1 to TRBJ2-1; tentatively, D is TRBD1 or TRBD2 (5 bases each). With 1 base removed from V and 4 bases from J, the gap between germline ends came to 20 bases. CDR3 length: 17 amino acids. Germline CDR1 and CDR2: DFQATT and SNEGSKA (reference sequence). The CDR3 is CSARVGETITGYNEQFF. The CDR3, as DNA: TGCAGTGCTAGAGTAGGGGAGACGATTACGGGTTACAATGAGCAGTTCTTC.

For this clonotype: The junction does not match germline at one end; this may be a read error. The rearrangement joins TRBV19 to TRBJ1-2, with 7 bases matching TRBD1. This CDR3 has 15 residues. Germline-derived CDR1 and CDR2 are LNHDA and SQIVND (reference sequence). The CDR3 coding sequence is TGTGACAGTAGTACCACACAGGGGCGGCTTGATGGCTACACCTTC. Translating gives CDSSTTQGRLDGYTF.